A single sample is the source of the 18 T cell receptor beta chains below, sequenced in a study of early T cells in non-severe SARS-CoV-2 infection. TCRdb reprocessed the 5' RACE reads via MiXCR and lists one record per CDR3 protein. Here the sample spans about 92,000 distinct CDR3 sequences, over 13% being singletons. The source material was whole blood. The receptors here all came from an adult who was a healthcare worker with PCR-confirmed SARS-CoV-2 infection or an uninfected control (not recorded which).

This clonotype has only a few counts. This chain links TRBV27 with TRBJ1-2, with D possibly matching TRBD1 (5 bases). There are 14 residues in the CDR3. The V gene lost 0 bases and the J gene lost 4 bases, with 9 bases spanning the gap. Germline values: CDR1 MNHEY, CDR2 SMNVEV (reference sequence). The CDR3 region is CASSLSGQAYGYTF. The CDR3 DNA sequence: TGTGCCAGCAGTTTATCGGGGCAGGCCTATGGCTACACCTTC.

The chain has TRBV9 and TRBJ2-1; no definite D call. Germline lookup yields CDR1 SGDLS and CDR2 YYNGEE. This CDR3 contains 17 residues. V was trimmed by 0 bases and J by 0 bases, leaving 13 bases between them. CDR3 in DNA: TGTGCCAGCAGCGTAGATTCGCGCGCGAGCTCCTACAATGAGCAGTTCTTC. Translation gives CASSVDSRASSYNEQFF.

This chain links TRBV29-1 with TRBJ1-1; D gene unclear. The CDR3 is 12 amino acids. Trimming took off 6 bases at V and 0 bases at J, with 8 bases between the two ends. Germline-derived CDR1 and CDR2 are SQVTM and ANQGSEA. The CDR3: CSVGQLNTEAFF. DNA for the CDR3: TGCAGCGTCGGGCAGCTGAACACTGAAGCTTTCTTT.

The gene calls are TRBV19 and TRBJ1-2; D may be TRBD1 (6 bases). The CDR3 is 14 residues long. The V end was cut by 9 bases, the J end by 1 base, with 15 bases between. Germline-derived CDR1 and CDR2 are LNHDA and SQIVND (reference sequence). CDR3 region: CASGGSIHNYGYTF. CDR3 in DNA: TGTGCCAGCGGGGGCTCAATCCATAACTATGGCTACACCTTC.

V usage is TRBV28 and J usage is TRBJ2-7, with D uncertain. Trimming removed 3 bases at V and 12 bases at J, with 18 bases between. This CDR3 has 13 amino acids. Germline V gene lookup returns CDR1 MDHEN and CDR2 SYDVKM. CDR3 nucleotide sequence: TGTGCCAGCAGTTTCACCAGGACGGAGAACCGGTACTTC. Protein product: CASSFTRTENRYF.

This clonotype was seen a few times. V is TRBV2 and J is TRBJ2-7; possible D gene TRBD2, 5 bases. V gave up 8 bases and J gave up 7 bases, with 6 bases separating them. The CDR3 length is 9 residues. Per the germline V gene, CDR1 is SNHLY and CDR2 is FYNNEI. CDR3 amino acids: CASRGEQYF. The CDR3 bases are TGTGCCAGCCGAGGGGAGCAGTACTTC.

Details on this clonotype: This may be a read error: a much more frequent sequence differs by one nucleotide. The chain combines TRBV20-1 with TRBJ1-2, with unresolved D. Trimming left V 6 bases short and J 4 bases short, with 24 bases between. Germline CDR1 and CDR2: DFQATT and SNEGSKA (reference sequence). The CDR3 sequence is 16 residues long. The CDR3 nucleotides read TGCAGTGCCGGAGGCTGGTTGGACCGCCATGGCTATGGCTACACCTTC. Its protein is CSAGGWLDRHGYGYTF.

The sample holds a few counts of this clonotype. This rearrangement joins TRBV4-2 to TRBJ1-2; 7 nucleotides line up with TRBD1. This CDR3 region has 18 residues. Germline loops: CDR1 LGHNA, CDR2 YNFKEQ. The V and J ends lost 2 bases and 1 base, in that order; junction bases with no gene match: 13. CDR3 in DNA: TGTGCCAGCAGCCAACAACGGACAGGCGACACACGTAACTATGGCTACACCTTC. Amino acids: CASSQQRTGDTRNYGYTF.

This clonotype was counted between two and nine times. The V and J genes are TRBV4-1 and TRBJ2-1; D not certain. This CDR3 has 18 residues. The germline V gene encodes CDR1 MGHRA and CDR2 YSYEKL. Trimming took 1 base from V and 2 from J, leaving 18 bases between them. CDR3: CASSQAASSHYPYNEQFF. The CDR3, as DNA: TGCGCCAGCAGCCAAGCCGCCTCCTCCCACTACCCCTACAATGAGCAGTTCTTC.

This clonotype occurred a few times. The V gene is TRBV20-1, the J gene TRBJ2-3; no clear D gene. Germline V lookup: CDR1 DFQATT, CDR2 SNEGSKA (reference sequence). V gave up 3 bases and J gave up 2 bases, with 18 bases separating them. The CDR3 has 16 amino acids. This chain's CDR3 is CSASASGQFFTDTQYF. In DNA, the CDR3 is TGCAGTGCTAGTGCGTCGGGTCAGTTCTTCACAGATACGCAGTATTTT.

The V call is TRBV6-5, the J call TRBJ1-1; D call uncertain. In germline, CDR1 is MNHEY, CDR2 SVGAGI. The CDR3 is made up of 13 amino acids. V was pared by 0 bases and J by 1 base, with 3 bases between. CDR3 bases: TGTGCCAGCAGTTACTCGGCGAACACTGAAGCTTTCTTT. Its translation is CASSYSANTEAFF.

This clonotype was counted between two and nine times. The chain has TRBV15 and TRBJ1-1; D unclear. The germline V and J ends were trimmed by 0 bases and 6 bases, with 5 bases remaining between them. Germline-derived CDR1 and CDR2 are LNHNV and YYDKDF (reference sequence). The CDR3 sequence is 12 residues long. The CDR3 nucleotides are TGTGCCACCAGCAGAGATCAAGCTGAAGCTTTCTTT. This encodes CATSRDQAEAFF.

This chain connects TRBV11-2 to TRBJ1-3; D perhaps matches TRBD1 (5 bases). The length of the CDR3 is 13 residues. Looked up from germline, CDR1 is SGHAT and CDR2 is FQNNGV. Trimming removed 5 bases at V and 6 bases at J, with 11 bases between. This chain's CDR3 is CASSRGTANTIYF. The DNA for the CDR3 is TGTGCCAGCAGCCGAGGGACGGCAAACACCATATATTTT.

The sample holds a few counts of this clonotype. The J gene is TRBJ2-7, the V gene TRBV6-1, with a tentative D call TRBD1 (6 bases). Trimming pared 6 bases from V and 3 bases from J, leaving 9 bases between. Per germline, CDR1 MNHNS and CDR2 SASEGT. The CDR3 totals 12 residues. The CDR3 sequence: CASSYRVYEQYF. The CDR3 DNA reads TGTGCCAGCAGCTACAGGGTCTACGAGCAGTACTTC.

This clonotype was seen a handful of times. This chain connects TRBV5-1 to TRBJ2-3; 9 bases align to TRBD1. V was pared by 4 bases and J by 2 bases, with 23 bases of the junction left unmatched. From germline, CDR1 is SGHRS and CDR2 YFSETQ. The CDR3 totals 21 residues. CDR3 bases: TGCGCCAGCAGCCCCCGGACAGGGGTGTTCTGGAGGGACTCACTCACAGATACGCAGTATTTT. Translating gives CASSPRTGVFWRDSLTDTQYF.

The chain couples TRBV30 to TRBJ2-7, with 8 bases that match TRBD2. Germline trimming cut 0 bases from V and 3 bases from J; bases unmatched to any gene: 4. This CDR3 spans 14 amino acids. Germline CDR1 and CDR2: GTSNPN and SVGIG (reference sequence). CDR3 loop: CAWSVLAEDYEQYF. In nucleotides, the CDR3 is TGTGCCTGGAGTGTACTAGCGGAGGACTACGAGCAGTACTTC.

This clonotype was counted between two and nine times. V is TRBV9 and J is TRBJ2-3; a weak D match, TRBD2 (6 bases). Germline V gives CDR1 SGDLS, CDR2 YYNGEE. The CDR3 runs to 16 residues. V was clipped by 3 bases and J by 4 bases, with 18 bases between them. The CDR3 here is CASSAFSSPGADTQYF. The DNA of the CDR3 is TGTGCCAGCAGCGCTTTTTCCTCTCCGGGGGCAGATACGCAGTATTTT. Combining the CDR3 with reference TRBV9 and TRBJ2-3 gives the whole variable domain DSGVTQTPKHLITATGQRVTLRCSPRSGDLSVYWYQQSLDQGLQFLIQYYNGEERAKGNILERFSAQQFPDLHSELNLSSLELGDSALYFCASSAFSSPGADTQYFGPGTRLTVL.

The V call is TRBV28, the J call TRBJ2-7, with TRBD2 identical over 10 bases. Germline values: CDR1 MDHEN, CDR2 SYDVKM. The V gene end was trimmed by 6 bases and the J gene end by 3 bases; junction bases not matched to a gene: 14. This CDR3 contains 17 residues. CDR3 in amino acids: CASSRSLTSGPSYEQYF. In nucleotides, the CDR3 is TGTGCCAGCAGCCGCTCCCTGACTAGCGGGCCCAGCTACGAGCAGTACTTC.